Listed here are 26 T cell receptor beta chains from one sample, sequenced in a study of cytomegalovirus exposure and HLA in healthy donors (dated by TCRdb to the late 2010s). The method was the immunoSEQ multiplex PCR assay. For the multiplex PCR, a mixture combining 60 forward primers for TCR Vbeta segments and 13 reverse primers for TCR Jbeta segments was used. The clones in this table, taken by TCRdb from immuneACCESS, are in-frame only. Not every clone is retained; where verified, under half of the shortfall comes from an unresolved V gene, and the cause of the rest is unknown. The table for this sample lists 150,000 to 200,000 clones; 75% of them were counted only once. Over 2.5% of the sample belongs to the ten largest clones. Sequenced input: PBMCs. These receptors were taken from a male donor in good health and CMV-seronegative.

This clone was counted only a few times. The V call is TRBV28, the J call TRBJ2-7, with D possibly being TRBD1 (6 bases). Germline V gene data show CDR1 as MDHEN and CDR2 as SYDVKM. The CDR3 is 13 amino acids. V was cut by 5 bases and J by 1 base, with 9 bases left in between. This chain's CDR3 is CASSTGQSYEQYF. CDR3 bases: TGTGCCAGCAGTACCGGACAGTCCTACGAGCAGTACTTC.

The chain recombines TRBV28 with TRBJ1-5; D gene ambiguous. The CDR3 loop spans 14 amino acids. V dropped 4 bases and J dropped 3 bases, with 10 bases sitting between them. From germline, CDR1 is MDHEN and CDR2 SYDVKM. In DNA form, the CDR3 reads TGTGCCAGCAGTTCCCGACATTACAATCAGCCCCAGCATTTT. Protein product: CASSSRHYNQPQHF.

This clone was picked up one time. V gene TRBV7-8 combines with J gene TRBJ1-6, with 8 bases aligning to TRBD1. Germline CDR1 and CDR2: SGHVS and FQNEAQ. With V trimmed by 0 bases and J by 10 bases, 8 bases remained unmatched. This CDR3 contains 16 residues. The CDR3 loop is CASSLAPDRVGSPLHF. Here the CDR3 DNA reads TGTGCCAGCAGCTTAGCCCCGGACAGGGTGGGCTCACCCCTCCACTTT.

This sequence joins TRBV4-3 and TRBJ2-3; the match to TRBD2 covers 10 bases. Germline CDR1 is LGHNA and CDR2 is YSLEER. With 4 bases clipped from V and 0 bases from J, the junction kept 4 bases outside the gene matches. This CDR3 is built from 16 residues. This chain's CDR3 is CASSLGLAASTDTQYF. CDR3 DNA sequence: TGCGCCAGCAGCCTAGGACTAGCGGCTAGCACAGATACGCAGTATTTT.

This clone has just a few counts. The chain recombines TRBV27 with TRBJ2-1, with TRBD2 matching over 7 bases. Trimming at V came to 6 bases and at J to 2 bases, leaving 10 bases not matched to a gene. Germline CDR1 is MNHEY and CDR2 is SMNVEV (reference sequence). The CDR3 is 16 amino acids. CDR3 region: CASSLLSSGPYNEQFF. In DNA, the CDR3 is TGTGCCAGCAGCCTTCTCTCTAGCGGTCCCTACAATGAGCAGTTCTTC.

The V call is TRBV28, the J call TRBJ1-5, with a weak D call TRBD1 (6 bases). Per germline, CDR1 MDHEN and CDR2 SYDVKM. The CDR3 runs to 16 residues. V lost 4 bases and J 2 bases, leaving 15 bases between the germline ends. The CDR3 protein is CASSSPGGGGNQPQHF. Written as DNA, the CDR3 is TGTGCCAGCAGTTCTCCGGGGGGGGGCGGCAATCAGCCCCAGCATTTT.

This clone was found a few times. The CDR3 DNA reads as TGCAGCGTTGAACGCGAGAGCCGTGACGAGCAGTACTTC. Its translation is CSVERESRDEQYF. The rearrangement links TRBV29-1 to TRBJ2-7, with D hard to call. The CDR3 loop spans 13 amino acids. Germline V CDR1 and CDR2: SQVTM, ANQGSEA. V dropped 2 bases and J dropped 5 bases, with 13 bases sitting between them.

CDR3 sequence: CAISIGHINTIYF. CDR3 nucleotide sequence: TGTGCCATCAGCATTGGACATATAAACACCATATATTTT. V and J are TRBV10-3 and TRBJ1-3, with D perhaps TRBD1 (5 bases). Germline loops: CDR1 ENHRY, CDR2 SYGVKD. The CDR3 length is 13 residues. The V end lost 6 bases, the J end lost 6 bases, and 12 bases lay between the germline ends.

This clone was counted between two and nine times. The chain links TRBV10-3 to TRBJ1-2; 7 positions match TRBD1. Germline V gene data show CDR1 as ENHRY and CDR2 as SYGVKD. V lost 7 bases and J lost 4; bases outside the gene matches: 9. This CDR3 has 14 amino acids. The CDR3 DNA sequence: TGTGCCATCACGTCAGGGGGTAATGCCTATGGCTACACCTTC. As protein: CAITSGGNAYGYTF.

The gene calls are TRBV19 and TRBJ2-1; 7 nucleotides match TRBD2. V shed 1 base and J 8 bases; nucleotides not matched to a gene: 5. This CDR3 is built from 14 residues. CDR1 is LNHDA, CDR2 SQIVND, per germline (reference sequence). CDR3 loop: CASSIVAGVDEQFF. In DNA form, the CDR3 reads TGTGCCAGTAGTATAGTGGCGGGAGTGGATGAGCAGTTCTTC.

The chain is built from TRBV2 and TRBJ2-7; TRBD2 is a possible D gene (7 bases). From germline, CDR1 is SNHLY and CDR2 FYNNEI. This CDR3 contains 14 residues. V was cut by 7 bases and J by 0 bases, with 13 bases left in between. This CDR3 reads CASTEAGASYEQYF. The CDR3 DNA reads as TGTGCCAGCACGGAGGCGGGGGCCTCCTACGAGCAGTACTTC. Full variable domain (missing parts from reference TRBV2 and TRBJ2-7): EPEVTQTPSHQVTQMGQEVILRCVPISNHLYFYWYRQILGQKVEFLVSFYNNEISEKSEIFDDQFSVERPDGSNFTLKIRSTKLEDSAMYFCASTEAGASYEQYFGPGTRLTVT.

The chain uses TRBV4-1 and TRBJ1-2; 9 bases line up with TRBD1. The CDR3 spans 14 residues. Germline V CDR1 and CDR2: MGHRA, YSYEKL. Trimming at V came to 2 bases and at J to 6 bases, leaving 4 bases not matched to a gene. This chain's CDR3 is CASSQFGQGNGYTF. DNA for the CDR3: TGCGCCAGCAGCCAATTTGGACAGGGGAATGGCTACACCTTC.

CDR3 sequence (DNA): TGTGCCATCAGTGAGACAGGGGCAATCTATGGCTACACCTTC. Its translation is CAISETGAIYGYTF. The chain joins TRBV10-3 to TRBJ1-2; TRBD1 aligns across 7 bases. Germline V gives CDR1 ENHRY, CDR2 SYGVKD. The CDR3 runs to 14 residues. V was pared by 2 bases and J by 4 bases, with 4 bases of the junction left unmatched.

This rearrangement joins TRBV4-1 to TRBJ1-6, with 7 bases fitting TRBD1. There are 15 residues in the CDR3. Trimming took 3 bases from V and 6 from J; bases not matched to a gene: 5. The V gene's germline CDR1 is MGHRA and CDR2 YSYEKL. For the CDR3, the DNA is TGCGCCAGCAGCCAGGACAGGAGCTCTAATTCACCCCTCCACTTT. It specifies CASSQDRSSNSPLHF.

The chain employs TRBV6-5 and TRBJ1-1; no clear D gene. V was pared by 5 bases and J by 0 bases, with 7 bases between. Germline V CDR1 and CDR2: MNHEY, SVGAGI. The CDR3 loop spans 13 amino acids. CDR3 sequence reads: CASSRVLNTEAFF. The CDR3 coding sequence is TGTGCCAGCAGTCGGGTTTTGAACACTGAAGCTTTCTTT.

The chain carries TRBV10-2 and TRBJ1-6; D might be TRBD1 (5 bases). Trimming took 6 bases from V and 9 from J, leaving 12 bases between them. CDR1 and CDR2 from the germline V gene are WSHSY and SAAADI. The CDR3 extends over 13 amino acids. The chain's CDR3 is CASRAQESSPLHF. The CDR3 bases are TGCGCCAGCAGAGCACAGGAGAGTTCACCCCTCCACTTT.

This chain uses TRBV27 with TRBJ2-5; TRBD1 matches 7 bases. The ends lost 8 bases at V and 4 bases at J; junction bases unmatched: 13. The CDR3 is 15 residues long. Germline V gives CDR1 MNHEY, CDR2 SMNVEV (reference sequence). DNA of the CDR3: TGTGCCAGCTCCCCGGGGACAGCAGGCGGAGAGACCCAGTACTTC. Amino acids: CASSPGTAGGETQYF.

This chain connects TRBV4-1 to TRBJ1-2; D call uncertain. The CDR3 extends over 13 amino acids. CDR1 is MGHRA and CDR2 is YSYEKL in the germline V gene. Trimming took 5 bases from V and 8 from J, leaving 15 bases between them. CDR3 sequence: CASSSARIGGYTF. The CDR3 DNA sequence: TGCGCCAGCAGCAGTGCGAGGATCGGCGGCTACACCTTC.

The chain uses TRBV7-6 and TRBJ2-3, with D possibly TRBD1 on 6 matching bases. From germline, CDR1 is SGHVS and CDR2 FNYEAQ. This CDR3 spans 14 amino acids. The V gene lost 0 bases and the J gene lost 5 bases, with 9 bases spanning the gap. The CDR3 loop is CASSLAGAEDTQYF. Here the CDR3 DNA reads TGTGCCAGCAGCTTAGCGGGGGCCGAAGATACGCAGTATTTT.

This chain connects TRBV19 to TRBJ1-1, with 10 positions matching TRBD1. V shed 10 bases and J 11 bases; nucleotides not matched to a gene: 16. Germline CDR1 and CDR2: LNHDA and SQIVND (reference sequence). The CDR3 has 14 amino acids. The CDR3 protein is CATYTRTGGMGAFF. CDR3 DNA sequence: TGTGCCACTTATACCCGGACAGGGGGGATGGGGGCTTTCTTT.

This clone showed up just a few times. V gene TRBV7-8 combines with J gene TRBJ1-6; no reliable D call. Germline loops: CDR1 SGHVS, CDR2 FQNEAQ. V lost 5 bases to trimming and J lost 7 bases, with 15 bases between them. The CDR3 extends over 15 amino acids. The CDR3 DNA follows: TGTGCCAGCAGCGCGGGTAGGATGGAAAATTCACCCCTCCACTTT. The encoded protein is CASSAGRMENSPLHF.

The chain joins TRBV29-1 to TRBJ2-1, with TRBD2 identical over 10 bases. CDR3 length: 14 amino acids. Germline CDR1 SQVTM, CDR2 ANQGSEA. With 6 bases clipped from V and 7 bases from J, the junction kept 9 bases outside the gene matches. Written as DNA, the CDR3 is TGCAGCGTGGGAGCGGGAGGGCCGGGAAATGAGCAGTTCTTC. Its translation is CSVGAGGPGNEQFF.

This clone was seen more than once but under ten times. The rearrangement links TRBV30 to TRBJ1-1; no clear D gene. Germline CDR1 reads GTSNPN; CDR2 reads SVGIG (reference sequence). The CDR3 runs to 13 residues. Trimming shortened V by 2 bases and J by 3 bases, and 10 bases separated the two germline ends. The CDR3 coding sequence is TGTGCCTGGAGTATCCAAGAGGACACTGAAGCTTTCTTT. The encoded protein is CAWSIQEDTEAFF. Based on the CDR3 plus reference TRBV30 and TRBJ1-1, the full variable domain is SQTIHQWPATLVQPVGSPLSLECTVEGTSNPNLYWYRQAAGRGLQLLFYSVGIGQISSEVPQNLSASRPQDRQFILSSKKLLLSDSGFYLCAWSIQEDTEAFFGQGTRLTVV.

Only a few counts were recorded for this clone. The gene calls are TRBV5-4 and TRBJ2-3, with 9 positions matching TRBD1. V trimming: 4 bases; J trimming: 2 bases; junction bases outside the gene matches: 8. The CDR3 contains 16 residues. Germline CDR1 and CDR2: SGHNT and YYREEE (reference sequence). The CDR3 spells CASSPGQGFDTDTQYF. The DNA for the CDR3 is TGTGCCAGCAGCCCGGGACAGGGTTTTGACACAGATACGCAGTATTTT. Filled out from reference TRBV5-4 and TRBJ2-3, the complete variable domain reads ETGVTQSPTHLIKTRGQQVTLRCSSQSGHNTVSWYQQALGQGPQFIFQYYREEENGRGNFPPRFSGLQFPNYSSELNVNALELDDSALYLCASSPGQGFDTDTQYFGPGTRLTVL.

The rearrangement links TRBV15 to TRBJ2-3; the match to TRBD2 covers 8 bases. CDR1 is LNHNV and CDR2 is YYDKDF in the germline V gene (reference sequence). CDR3 size: 17 residues. J lost 2 bases, V lost 1 base, and 8 bases had no gene match. CDR3 loop: CATSRGSSGGPTDTQYF. In DNA, the CDR3 is TGTGCCACCAGCAGAGGGTCCAGCGGGGGACCCACAGATACGCAGTATTTT. Filled out from reference TRBV15 and TRBJ2-3, the complete variable domain reads DAMVIQNPRYQVTQFGKPVTLSCSQTLNHNVMYWYQQKSSQAPKLLFHYYDKDFNNEADTPDNFQSRRPNTSFCFLDIRSPGLGDTAMYLCATSRGSSGGPTDTQYFGPGTRLTVL.

This clone was observed a few times. The chain employs TRBV6-1 and TRBJ2-1, with 9 bases aligning to TRBD1. V lost 2 bases, J lost 9 bases, and 17 bases stayed unmatched. This CDR3 has 18 residues. Germline CDR1 reads MNHNS; CDR2 reads SASEGT. The CDR3 sequence: CASSELDIRQGGWGEQFF. In DNA, the CDR3 is TGTGCCAGCAGTGAACTAGATATCCGACAGGGGGGTTGGGGTGAGCAGTTCTTC.